Shown below are 27 T cell receptor beta chains from a single sample sequenced in a study of blood T cell repertoires in COVID-19. Produced via immunoSEQ multiplex PCR; TCRdb's table is partial and in-frame only. This sample yields a few hundred thousand clones, of which about 88% are seen a single time; 1.4% belongs to the top ten. Specimen: PBMCs or T cells enriched from blood (not recorded which). Receptors were obtained from a woman between 18 and 29 years old who had been exposed to COVID-19.

About this clone itself: This sample also contains other DNA sequences that code for the same CDR3. Written as DNA, the CDR3 is TGTGCCAGCAGCCAGGGAAACGAGCAGTACTTC. Protein: CASSQGNEQYF. This chain uses TRBV6-5 with TRBJ2-7, with D perhaps TRBD1 (5 bases). Trimming removed 6 bases from V and 5 bases from J, with 8 bases in between. The CDR3 runs to 11 residues. Germline V gene sequence: CDR1 MNHEY, CDR2 SVGAGI.

V is TRBV28 and J is TRBJ2-3; tentatively, D is TRBD1 (5 bases). Between the trimmed V and J ends, which lost 2 bases and 0 bases, there was a span of 18 bases. The CDR3 runs to 18 residues. Germline V gene sequence: CDR1 MDHEN, CDR2 SYDVKM. CDR3 sequence: CASSLSLGQRISTDTQYF. CDR3 sequence (DNA): TGTGCCAGCAGTTTAAGTTTGGGGCAGAGGATCAGCACAGATACGCAGTATTTT.

This chain joins TRBV19 and TRBJ1-3, with D unclear. Germline lookup yields CDR1 LNHDA and CDR2 SQIVND (reference sequence). The CDR3 runs 12 residues. V gave up 3 bases and J gave up 4 bases, with 4 bases separating them. CDR3 protein: CASSIEGNTIYF. CDR3 coding DNA: TGTGCCAGTAGTATCGAGGGAAACACCATATATTTT.

This chain joins TRBV4-1 and TRBJ1-2; 8 nucleotides agree with TRBD1. V was pared by 2 bases and J by 6 bases, with 2 bases of the junction left unmatched. Germline V gene data show CDR1 as MGHRA and CDR2 as YSYEKL. This CDR3 is 13 amino acids long. The CDR3 reads CASSQQGADGYTF. The CDR3 DNA is TGCGCCAGCAGCCAACAGGGGGCTGATGGCTACACCTTC.

The chain is built from TRBV30 and TRBJ2-3, with TRBD1 identical over 7 bases. J lost 1 base, V lost 2 bases, and 3 bases had no gene match. The CDR3 extends over 14 amino acids. Germline CDR1 is GTSNPN and CDR2 is SVGIG (reference sequence). In DNA, the CDR3 is TGTGCCTGGAGTACAGGGGTAGGCACAGATACGCAGTATTTT. Translating it yields CAWSTGVGTDTQYF.

This clone occurred once. The chain's CDR3 is CASSYSPDMPISTEAFF. The CDR3 bases are TGTGCCAGCAGTTACTCCCCGGACATGCCCATCAGCACTGAAGCTTTCTTT. The gene calls are TRBV6-2 or TRBV6-3 and TRBJ1-1; perhaps TRBD1 as D (5 bases). CDR1 and CDR2 (germline): MNHEY, SVGEGT. There are 17 residues in the CDR3. With 0 bases removed from V and 4 bases from J, the gap between germline ends came to 18 bases.

The chain carries TRBV3-1 (or the pseudogene TRBV3-2) and TRBJ2-7; weak D call: TRBD1 (6 bases). CDR3 size: 13 residues. V was clipped by 3 bases and J by 4 bases, with 10 bases between them. Per the germline V gene, CDR1 is LGHDT and CDR2 is YNNKEL (reference sequence). The DNA for the CDR3 is TGTGCCAGCAGCCAGTTACAGGGTTACGAGCAGTACTTC. This encodes CASSQLQGYEQYF.

The J gene is TRBJ2-1, the V gene TRBV7-2; 7 bases are shared with TRBD2. The CDR3 sequence is 16 residues long. The V segment lost 4 bases and the J segment 3 bases; nucleotides outside the gene matches: 9. Germline-derived CDR1 and CDR2 are SGHTA and FQGNSA. CDR3 nucleotides: TGTGCCAGCAGCTCCGACAAGGGCGGGAGCTACAATGAGCAGTTCTTC. This translates into CASSSDKGGSYNEQFF.

The gene calls are TRBV28 and TRBJ1-1, with 10 bases lining up with TRBD1. V shed 2 bases and J 1 base; nucleotides not matched to a gene: 4. CDR3 size: 16 residues. Germline V gene lookup returns CDR1 MDHEN and CDR2 SYDVKM. CDR3 DNA: TGTGCCAGCAGTTTAAGACAGGGGGCCGGGAACACTGAAGCTTTCTTT. Protein product: CASSLRQGAGNTEAFF.

This clone was detected once. This chain links TRBV5-6 with TRBJ2-7; 11 bases map to TRBD1. V was pared by 8 bases and J by 7 bases, with 17 bases of the junction left unmatched. CDR1 is SGHDT, CDR2 YYEEEE, per germline. This CDR3 contains 16 residues. This CDR3 reads CASCRDRGNLLGEQYF. In DNA, the CDR3 is TGTGCCAGTTGCCGGGACAGGGGGAACCTCTTGGGGGAGCAGTACTTC. The entire variable domain, with the rest obtained from reference TRBV5-6 and TRBJ2-7, is as follows: DAGVTQSPTHLIKTRGQQVTLRCSPKSGHDTVSWYQQALGQGPQFIFQYYEEEERQRGNFPDRFSGHQFPNYSSELNVNALLLGDSALYLCASCRDRGNLLGEQYFGPGTRLTVT.

The CDR3 reads CASSIRGASYNEQFF. Here the CDR3 DNA reads TGTGCCAGTAGTATTCGGGGGGCGTCCTACAATGAGCAGTTCTTC. The V gene is TRBV19, the J gene TRBJ2-1; possibly TRBD2 for D (7 bases). The V gene lost 3 bases and the J gene lost 1 base, with 10 bases spanning the gap. Germline-derived CDR1 and CDR2 are LNHDA and SQIVND (reference sequence). The CDR3 has 15 amino acids.

In nucleotides, the CDR3 is TGCGCCAGCCAACGGTCGCCCCAAGAGACCCAGTACTTC. This sequence encodes CASQRSPQETQYF. The V call is TRBV10-2, the J call TRBJ2-5; D gene unclear. V lost 8 bases, J lost 1 base, and 11 bases lay in between. The CDR3 is 13 amino acids. Germline lookup yields CDR1 WSHSY and CDR2 SAAADI.

The CDR3 reads CATSDWGGSTDTQYF. CDR3 sequence (DNA): TGTGCCACCAGTGATTGGGGGGGTAGCACAGATACGCAGTATTTT. V is TRBV24-1 and J is TRBJ2-3, with 7 bases matching TRBD2. V lost 2 bases and J lost 0; bases outside the gene matches: 1. The CDR3 has 15 amino acids. Germline loops: CDR1 KGHDR, CDR2 SFDVKD.

For this clone: This sample also contains other DNA sequences that code for the same CDR3. The chain has TRBV28 and TRBJ1-5; D is possibly TRBD1 (5 bases). CDR1 and CDR2 from the germline V gene are MDHEN and SYDVKM. The CDR3 runs 14 residues. V lost 3 bases to trimming and J lost 1 base, with 7 bases between them. CDR3 nucleotides: TGTGCCAGCAGTTTCGGGGGGAGCAATCAGCCCCAGCATTTT. Its translation is CASSFGGSNQPQHF.

V usage is TRBV3-1 (or the pseudogene TRBV3-2) and J usage is TRBJ2-1; TRBD1 is a possible D gene (6 bases). This CDR3 contains 12 residues. The germline V gene encodes CDR1 LGHDT and CDR2 YNNKEL (reference sequence). Trimming cost V 1 base and J 9 bases, with 7 bases left between them. The CDR3 reads CASSQARGEQFF. CDR3 in DNA: TGTGCCAGCAGCCAAGCCAGGGGTGAGCAGTTCTTC.

With regard to this clone: Additional DNA sequences in this sample encode the identical CDR3. The chain combines TRBV10-1 with TRBJ2-1; 10 bases map to TRBD2. Trimming at V came to 0 bases and at J to 4 bases, leaving 3 bases not matched to a gene. Germline V CDR1 and CDR2: WNHNN, SYGVQD (reference sequence). CDR3 length: 16 amino acids. DNA for the CDR3: TGCGCCAGCAGTGAGTCGAGGACTAGCGGTTACAATGAGCAGTTCTTC. Translated, it gives CASSESRTSGYNEQFF.

The chain is built from TRBV19 and TRBJ1-3, with D hard to call. The CDR3 extends over 14 amino acids. Germline CDR1 LNHDA, CDR2 SQIVND (reference sequence). Deletions cut 6 bases from V and 0 bases from J, with 9 bases between. CDR3 DNA sequence: TGTGCCAGTAGCTTTCAGATCTCTGGAAACACCATATATTTT. It encodes CASSFQISGNTIYF. Full variable domain (outside the CDR3, taken from reference TRBV19 and TRBJ1-3): DGGITQSPKYLFRKEGQNVTLSCEQNLNHDAMYWYRQDPGQGLRLIYYSQIVNDFQKGDIAEGYSVSREKKESFPLTVTSAQKNPTAFYLCASSFQISGNTIYFGEGSWLTVV.

The V gene is TRBV6-5, the J gene TRBJ2-2; TRBD2 agrees at 11 bases. This CDR3 has 15 residues. V gave up 6 bases and J gave up 6 bases; unmatched junction bases: 6. Germline assignment: CDR1 MNHEY and CDR2 SVGAGI. DNA for the CDR3: TGTGCCAGCAGAACGACTAGCGGGGTTCCCGGGGAGCTGTTTTTT. Amino acid sequence: CASRTTSGVPGELFF.

The V and J genes are TRBV7-9 and TRBJ2-7; 11 nucleotides align to TRBD1. Trimming cost V 5 bases and J 5 bases; bases outside gene matches: 8. The germline CDR1 and CDR2 sequences are SEHNR and FQNEAQ (reference sequence). CDR3 length equals 15 residues. In DNA, the CDR3 is TGTGCCAGCAGCCCCCGGACAGGGGGCCTGGACGAGCAGTACTTC. Translated: CASSPRTGGLDEQYF.

CDR3 in amino acids: CASSLVGRTVNEKLFF. CDR3 bases: TGTGCCAGCAGTTTGGTCGGACGGACTGTTAATGAAAAACTGTTTTTT. The V and J genes are TRBV6-5 and TRBJ1-4; D ambiguous. This CDR3 has 16 amino acids. Germline CDR1 reads MNHEY; CDR2 reads SVGAGI. The germline V and J ends were trimmed by 4 bases and 4 bases, with 16 bases remaining between them.

The CDR3 DNA follows: TGCGCCAGCAGCCGTAGTTCAAATGAAAAACTGTTTTTT. Translating it yields CASSRSSNEKLFF. This rearrangement joins TRBV4-1 to TRBJ1-4; unclear D gene. The CDR3 covers 13 residues. Germline V gene lookup returns CDR1 MGHRA and CDR2 YSYEKL. V was cut by 4 bases and J by 5 bases, with 8 bases left in between.

The chain has TRBV5-6 and TRBJ2-7; 9 positions agree with TRBD1. The CDR3 length is 14 residues. Per germline, CDR1 SGHDT and CDR2 YYEEEE. The V segment lost 1 base and the J segment 5 bases; nucleotides outside the gene matches: 4. In DNA, the CDR3 is TGTGCCAGCAGCTTGCGGGGACAGGGCCACGAGCAGTACTTC. Protein product: CASSLRGQGHEQYF.

The chain couples TRBV11-2 to TRBJ2-7; possibly TRBD1 for D (6 bases). Germline V gives CDR1 SGHAT, CDR2 FQNNGV. CDR3 size: 13 residues. V lost 5 bases and J 2 bases, leaving 10 bases between the germline ends. The DNA of the CDR3 is TGTGCCAGCAGCAGACCAGGGGCCTACGAGCAGTACTTC. This sequence encodes CASSRPGAYEQYF.

The V call is TRBV30, the J call TRBJ1-6; D is undetermined. The CDR3 has 16 residues. The V end lost 1 base, the J end lost 0 bases, and 10 bases lay between the germline ends. The germline CDR1 and CDR2 sequences are GTSNPN and SVGIG (reference sequence). The CDR3 DNA sequence: TGTGCCTGGAGTGCGAGGAGTACCTCCTATAATTCACCCCTCCACTTT. Protein product: CAWSARSTSYNSPLHF. Supplemented by reference TRBV30 and TRBJ1-6, the full variable domain reads SQTIHQWPATLVQPVGSPLSLECTVEGTSNPNLYWYRQAAGRGLQLLFYSVGIGQISSEVPQNLSASRPQDRQFILSSKKLLLSDSGFYLCAWSARSTSYNSPLHFGNGTRLTVT.

The J gene is TRBJ1-6, the V gene TRBV6-2 or TRBV6-3; no firm D call. V lost 2 bases and J lost 7, with 6 bases in between. The germline V gene has CDR1 MNHEY and CDR2 SVGEGT. CDR3 length: 13 residues. For the CDR3, the DNA is TGTGCCAGCAGTTACCTAATGAATTCACCCCTCCACTTT. Encoded protein: CASSYLMNSPLHF.

This clone was seen a few times. The chain employs TRBV4-3 and TRBJ1-2; tentative D call: TRBD1 (5 bases). This CDR3 region has 17 residues. Trimming took 4 bases from V and 3 from J, leaving 21 bases between them. Germline CDR1 reads LGHNA; CDR2 reads YSLEER. The CDR3 region is CASSPWGPTPPHYGYTF. CDR3 sequence (DNA): TGCGCCAGCAGCCCCTGGGGCCCTACCCCTCCTCACTATGGCTACACCTTC.

The chain is built from TRBV6-1 and TRBJ2-5, with 8 nucleotides matching TRBD1. The germline CDR1 and CDR2 sequences are MNHNS and SASEGT. V shed 2 bases, J shed 3 bases, and the junction held 5 bases outside the gene matches. The CDR3 spans 15 residues. CDR3 loop: CASSEKGQGKETQYF. CDR3 in DNA: TGTGCCAGCAGTGAAAAAGGACAGGGAAAAGAGACCCAGTACTTC.